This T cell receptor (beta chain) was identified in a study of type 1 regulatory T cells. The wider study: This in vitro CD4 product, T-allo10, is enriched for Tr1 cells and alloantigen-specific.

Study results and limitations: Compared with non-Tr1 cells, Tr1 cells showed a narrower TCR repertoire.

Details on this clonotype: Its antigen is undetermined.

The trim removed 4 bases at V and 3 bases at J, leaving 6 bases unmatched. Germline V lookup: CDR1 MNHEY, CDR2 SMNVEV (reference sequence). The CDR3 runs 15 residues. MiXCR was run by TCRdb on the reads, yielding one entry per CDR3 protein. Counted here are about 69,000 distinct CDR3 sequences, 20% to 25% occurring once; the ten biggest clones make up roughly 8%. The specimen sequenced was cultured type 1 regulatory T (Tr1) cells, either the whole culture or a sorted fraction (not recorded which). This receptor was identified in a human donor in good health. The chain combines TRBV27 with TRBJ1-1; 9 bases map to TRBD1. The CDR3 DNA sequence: TGTGCCAGCAGTTCTCTACAGGGGGCGCACACTGAAGCTTTCTTT. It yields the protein CASSSLQGAHTEAFF.